The 25 T cell receptor beta chains below were found in one sample sequenced in a study of T cells in Graves' hyperthyroidism and ophthalmopathy. Amplification targeted TCR beta CDR3 regions from RNA transcripts. HTBI primers were employed in a first-round RT-PCR of the TCR CDR3. Via MiXCR, TCRdb re-called the multiplex PCR reads, giving one row per CDR3 protein. The sample consists of some 560,000 distinct CDR3 sequences, 15% to 18% of them appearing once. Material for sequencing was blood. Receptor source: a woman aged 25 to 39 with Graves' hyperthyroidism.

Many counts were recorded for this clonotype. This chain connects TRBV29-1 to TRBJ1-1; 8 nucleotides line up with TRBD1. This CDR3 spans 13 amino acids. Germline lookup yields CDR1 SQVTM and CDR2 ANQGSEA. V shed 4 bases and J 1 base; nucleotides not matched to a gene: 2. The DNA of the CDR3 is TGCAGCGTTGTAGGACAGGGGAACACTGAAGCTTTCTTT. As protein: CSVVGQGNTEAFF.

The chain is built from TRBV6-5 and TRBJ1-1; D remains unclear. The V end was cut by 2 bases, the J end by 5 bases, with 12 bases between. Germline V CDR1 and CDR2: MNHEY, SVGAGI. The CDR3 has 14 residues. The CDR3 spells CASSYGPLGTEAFF. CDR3 in DNA: TGTGCCAGCAGTTACGGGCCCTTGGGGACTGAAGCTTTCTTT.

Of note for this clonotype: Just one base apart from a much larger clone, this may be a read error. The rearrangement uses TRBV6-5 and TRBJ2-3, with unresolved D. Trimming stripped 0 bases from V and 4 bases from J, with 11 bases between. Germline values: CDR1 MNHEY, CDR2 SVGAGI. The CDR3 covers 15 residues. As DNA, the CDR3 is TGTGCCAGCAGTTACTCCGGCCCTGGCGCAGATACGCAGTATTTT. This sequence encodes CASSYSGPGADTQYF.

In regard to this clonotype: Just one base apart from a much larger clone, this may be a read error. CDR3 coding DNA: TGTGCCAGCAGCTTACCGGATGGGACAGAGGACTATGGCTACACCTTC. Its protein is CASSLPDGTEDYGYTF. The chain has TRBV7-9 and TRBJ1-2, with TRBD1 matching over 7 bases. CDR3 length equals 16 residues. Germline V gene lookup returns CDR1 SEHNR and CDR2 FQNEAQ (reference sequence). Germline trimming cut 2 bases from V and 3 bases from J; bases unmatched to any gene: 9.

The genes are TRBV19 and TRBJ2-7; 12 bases line up with TRBD1. V shed 9 bases, J shed 5 bases, and the junction held 11 bases outside the gene matches. Germline V gives CDR1 LNHDA, CDR2 SQIVND (reference sequence). The CDR3 loop spans 15 amino acids. CDR3 region: CASNPTGTGGDEQYF. In nucleotides, the CDR3 is TGTGCCAGCAATCCTACCGGGACAGGGGGCGACGAGCAGTACTTC. Filled out from reference TRBV19 and TRBJ2-7, the complete variable domain reads DGGITQSPKYLFRKEGQNVTLSCEQNLNHDAMYWYRQDPGQGLRLIYYSQIVNDFQKGDIAEGYSVSREKKESFPLTVTSAQKNPTAFYLCASNPTGTGGDEQYFGPGTRLTVT.

There are many counts of this clonotype. The chain is built from TRBV2 and TRBJ1-1; D uncertain. There are 15 residues in the CDR3. The V gene's germline CDR1 is SNHLY and CDR2 FYNNEI. V lost 7 bases and J lost 0, with 15 bases in between. The CDR3 protein is CASTGSLTMNTEAFF. CDR3 sequence (DNA): TGTGCCAGCACCGGATCACTAACCATGAACACTGAAGCTTTCTTT. Based on the CDR3 plus reference TRBV2 and TRBJ1-1, the full variable domain is EPEVTQTPSHQVTQMGQEVILRCVPISNHLYFYWYRQILGQKVEFLVSFYNNEISEKSEIFDDQFSVERPDGSNFTLKIRSTKLEDSAMYFCASTGSLTMNTEAFFGQGTRLTVV.

This sequence joins TRBV6-5 and TRBJ2-5; tentative D call: TRBD2 (5 bases). The ends were cut back, 4 bases at V and 5 bases at J, with 11 bases in the middle. The CDR3 length is 13 residues. Germline CDR1 is MNHEY and CDR2 is SVGAGI. The CDR3 loop is CASSSPEVETQYF. DNA of the CDR3: TGTGCCAGCAGTTCGCCGGAGGTGGAGACCCAGTACTTC.

This clonotype was detected only a few times. The chain has TRBV7-3 and TRBJ2-1; the D is unclear. V was shortened by 3 bases and J by 4 bases, with 7 bases between the two germline ends. Germline CDR1 and CDR2: SGHTA and FQGTGA. This CDR3 comprises 13 residues. In nucleotides, the CDR3 is TGTGCCAGCAGCTTCCAGCCTTACAATGAGCAGTTCTTC. Protein product: CASSFQPYNEQFF.

The table lists this clonotype with many counts. V usage is TRBV20-1 and J usage is TRBJ2-1, with TRBD2 identical over 8 bases. CDR1 DFQATT and CDR2 SNEGSKA come from the germline V gene (reference sequence). V was pared by 0 bases and J by 4 bases, with 5 bases of the junction left unmatched. The CDR3 length is 15 residues. This chain's CDR3 is CSAREISGTYNEQFF. The CDR3 coding sequence is TGCAGTGCTAGAGAAATTAGCGGGACATACAATGAGCAGTTCTTC.

This clonotype has at least ten counts. The chain has TRBV4-3 and TRBJ2-3; either TRBD1 or TRBD2 may fit D (6 bases each). The germline V gene encodes CDR1 LGHNA and CDR2 YSLEER. The germline V and J ends were trimmed by 0 bases and 2 bases, with 12 bases remaining between them. The CDR3 is made up of 16 amino acids. CDR3 sequence reads: CASSQERGGTTDTQYF. CDR3 nucleotide sequence: TGCGCCAGCAGCCAAGAACGAGGGGGGACCACAGATACGCAGTATTTT.

This clonotype came up many times. This chain links TRBV20-1 with TRBJ2-7; D perhaps matches TRBD2 (5 bases). The CDR3 has 14 amino acids. Trimming took off 3 bases at V and 5 bases at J, with 17 bases between the two ends. Germline V gene lookup returns CDR1 DFQATT and CDR2 SNEGSKA (reference sequence). The CDR3 here is CSASSGVLSHEQYF. Written as DNA, the CDR3 is TGCAGTGCTAGTTCCGGGGTCCTTTCCCACGAGCAGTACTTC.

A few counts support this clonotype. This chain connects TRBV6-1 to TRBJ2-1, with D possibly matching TRBD1 (6 bases). The CDR3 sequence is 12 residues long. CDR1 is MNHNS and CDR2 is SASEGT in the germline V gene. V lost 7 bases and J lost 9, with 13 bases in between. CDR3 DNA: TGTGCCAGCACCTCAGGGGCAGGTGAGCAGTTCTTC. This encodes CASTSGAGEQFF.

J is TRBJ2-7 and V is TRBV7-9, with TRBD1 matching over 8 bases. With 4 bases clipped from V and 6 bases from J, the junction kept 5 bases outside the gene matches. There are 13 residues in the CDR3. Germline CDR1 and CDR2: SEHNR and FQNEAQ (reference sequence). The CDR3 bases are TGTGCCAGCAGCTCTTACGGACAGGGCGAGCAGTACTTC. It translates to CASSSYGQGEQYF. The variable domain in full, completed from reference TRBV7-9 and TRBJ2-7, reads DTGVSQNPRHKITKRGQNVTFRCDPISEHNRLYWYRQTLGQGPEFLTYFQNEAQLEKSRLLSDRFSAERPKGSFSTLEIQRTEQGDSAMYLCASSSYGQGEQYFGPGTRLTVT.

This clonotype was recorded a few times. This chain joins TRBV19 and TRBJ2-3; D may be TRBD1 (6 bases). V was cut by 3 bases and J by 1 base, with 8 bases left in between. The V gene's germline CDR1 is LNHDA and CDR2 SQIVND (reference sequence). CDR3 length: 14 residues. CDR3 DNA sequence: TGTGCCAGTAGTATGGCAGGGGGCACAGATACGCAGTATTTT. Translated: CASSMAGGTDTQYF.

This clonotype was observed once. The chain combines TRBV12-3 or TRBV12-4 with TRBJ1-1, with D unclear. V was clipped by 2 bases and J by 6 bases, with 13 bases between them. This CDR3 is built from 14 residues. CDR3 coding DNA: TGTGCCAGCAGTTTAACTCAATGGAAATCTGAAGCTTTCTTT. The encoded protein is CASSLTQWKSEAFF.

This clonotype was counted many times. This chain connects TRBV28 to TRBJ1-2; D perhaps matches TRBD1 (6 bases). The CDR3 spans 15 residues. The germline V gene encodes CDR1 MDHEN and CDR2 SYDVKM. Trimming removed 5 bases from V and 4 bases from J, with 17 bases in between. The CDR3 protein is CASSTGTPLGYGYTF. The DNA of the CDR3 is TGTGCCAGCAGTACCGGGACACCTCTTGGCTATGGCTACACCTTC.

This clonotype was seen at least ten times. J is TRBJ2-1 and V is TRBV7-2, with D perhaps given as TRBD1 or TRBD2 (5 bases each). V was shortened by 1 base and J by 9 bases, with 10 bases between the two germline ends. CDR3 length equals 13 residues. Germline values: CDR1 SGHTA, CDR2 FQGNSA. The CDR3 loop reads CASSLVGGSEQFF. In nucleotides, the CDR3 is TGTGCCAGCAGCTTAGTTGGGGGAAGTGAGCAGTTCTTC.

This clonotype appeared many times. This chain links TRBV13 with TRBJ1-4; perhaps TRBD1 as D (6 bases). This CDR3 comprises 17 residues. V lost 0 bases and J 0 bases, leaving 11 bases between the germline ends. CDR1 PRHDT and CDR2 FYEKMQ come from the germline V gene (reference sequence). CDR3 in DNA: TGTGCCAGCAGCTTAGGACAGGGCGGAACAACTAATGAAAAACTGTTTTTT. Its protein is CASSLGQGGTTNEKLFF.

This clonotype was recorded at least ten times. This rearrangement joins TRBV20-1 to TRBJ2-7, with 10 bases fitting TRBD2. The CDR3 spans 15 residues. Germline-derived CDR1 and CDR2 are DFQATT and SNEGSKA (reference sequence). V lost 1 base, J lost 4 bases, and 7 bases stayed unmatched. The DNA for the CDR3 is TGCAGTGCTAGAGTTCGACTAGCGGGTGGGTACGAGCAGTACTTC. Translated: CSARVRLAGGYEQYF.

This clonotype was seen only once. The chain combines TRBV5-6 with TRBJ2-1; 9 bases line up with TRBD1. The CDR3 is made up of 14 amino acids. Looked up from germline, CDR1 is SGHDT and CDR2 is YYEEEE. The trim removed 2 bases at V and 9 bases at J, leaving 6 bases unmatched. CDR3 nucleotide sequence: TGTGCCAGCAGCTTAGGGACAGGGCGACGTGAGCAGTTCTTC. It specifies CASSLGTGRREQFF.

The sample holds many counts of this clonotype. The rearrangement joins TRBV11-2 to TRBJ2-1, with TRBD1 identical over 10 bases. CDR1 is SGHAT and CDR2 is FQNNGV in the germline V gene. This CDR3 is 14 amino acids long. Trimming took 4 bases from V and 8 from J; bases not matched to a gene: 5. The CDR3 protein is CASSSGTGVDEQFF. The CDR3 nucleotides read TGTGCCAGCAGCTCCGGGACAGGGGTAGATGAGCAGTTCTTC.

V usage is TRBV10-3 and J usage is TRBJ2-1; D not certain. This CDR3 is built from 14 residues. V was shortened by 6 bases and J by 0 bases, with 9 bases between the two germline ends. Germline V gene lookup returns CDR1 ENHRY and CDR2 SYGVKD. CDR3 region: CAIRDSISYNEQFF. CDR3 coding DNA: TGTGCCATCAGGGATTCAATCTCCTACAATGAGCAGTTCTTC.

The rearrangement links TRBV3-1 to TRBJ2-1; 7 positions match TRBD2. There are 17 residues in the CDR3. Germline CDR1 and CDR2: LGHDT and YNNKEL (reference sequence). V trimming: 1 base; J trimming: 1 base; junction bases outside the gene matches: 7. The CDR3 nucleotides are TGTGCCAGCAGCCAAGTTGGGCCTAGCGGATCCTACAATGAGCAGTTCTTC. Translation gives CASSQVGPSGSYNEQFF.

This clonotype was seen repeatedly, ten times or more. V gene TRBV5-5 combines with J gene TRBJ2-2; D may be TRBD1 or TRBD2 (5 bases each). Per germline, CDR1 SGHKS and CDR2 YYEKEE (reference sequence). Deletions cut 3 bases from V and 7 bases from J, with 10 bases between. The CDR3 runs 13 residues. CDR3 loop: CASSSTGLGELFF. The CDR3 bases are TGTGCCAGCAGCTCCACGGGGCTCGGGGAGCTGTTTTTT.

In this sample, this clonotype turned up many times. V is TRBV27 and J is TRBJ1-1; D is unclear. V was cut by 8 bases and J by 4 bases, with 8 bases left in between. From germline, CDR1 is MNHEY and CDR2 SMNVEV (reference sequence). This CDR3 region has 11 residues. CDR3 protein: CASLEGTEAFF. The CDR3 DNA reads TGTGCCAGCCTTGAGGGCACTGAAGCTTTCTTT.